What follows are 24 T cell receptor beta chains derived from one specimen sequenced in a study of naive and memory T cell subsets. Two oligonucleotides, mixed equimolar, formed the beta constant-region primer covering TRBC1 and TRBC2. Four rounds of PCR amplified the ligated cDNA using nested alpha and beta constant-region primers plus SP2. From the UMI-ligation and nested PCR reads, TCRdb called clonotypes with MiXCR, one entry per CDR3 protein. The sample lists under 150,000 distinct CDR3 sequences, around 21% occurring once. The antigens these receptors bind are not known. Findings and caveats of the study: Especially in CD8 cells, naive repertoires contained a few larger clonotypes, possibly CD45RA-re-expressing memory cells.

Sequenced material: naive CD8+ T cells from blood. The receptor set was obtained from a human donor in good health.

The rearrangement uses TRBV4-1 and TRBJ1-2; 7 nucleotides agree with TRBD1. Germline CDR1 reads MGHRA; CDR2 reads YSYEKL. With V trimmed by 0 bases and J by 4 bases, 2 bases remained unmatched. This CDR3 is built from 14 residues. The CDR3 sequence: CASSQEGQPYGYTF. Written as DNA, the CDR3 is TGCGCCAGCAGCCAAGAGGGACAGCCCTATGGCTACACCTTC.

V and J are TRBV29-1 and TRBJ2-1; D is uncertain. V dropped 7 bases and J dropped 0 bases, with 10 bases sitting between them. The CDR3 spans 13 residues. Germline lookup yields CDR1 SQVTM and CDR2 ANQGSEA. CDR3 sequence reads: CSGTGVSYNEQFF. In nucleotides, the CDR3 is TGCAGCGGGACGGGCGTCTCCTACAATGAGCAGTTCTTC.

The rearrangement joins TRBV20-1 to TRBJ2-7, with TRBD1 as a possible D gene (6 bases). The CDR3 runs to 13 residues. Trimming shortened V by 4 bases and J by 0 bases, and 10 bases separated the two germline ends. Germline V lookup: CDR1 DFQATT, CDR2 SNEGSKA (reference sequence). CDR3 sequence (DNA): TGCAGTGCTACAGGGGCAGACTCCTACGAGCAGTACTTC. Protein: CSATGADSYEQYF.

The chain employs TRBV19 and TRBJ1-5; no reliable D call. From germline, CDR1 is LNHDA and CDR2 SQIVND (reference sequence). There are 15 residues in the CDR3. With 6 bases removed from V and 0 bases from J, the gap between germline ends came to 12 bases. The CDR3 coding sequence is TGTGCCAGTAGAGGAAACAGAGATAGCAATCAGCCCCAGCATTTT. Amino acid sequence: CASRGNRDSNQPQHF.

This clonotype has more than one count but fewer than ten. V gene TRBV24-1 combines with J gene TRBJ2-1; D ambiguous. Germline loops: CDR1 KGHDR, CDR2 SFDVKD. Deletions cut 0 bases from V and 7 bases from J, with 9 bases between. This CDR3 spans 14 amino acids. The CDR3 bases are TGTGCCACCAGTGATTTGGACCCCCTGAATGAGCAGTTCTTC. Its protein is CATSDLDPLNEQFF.

This clonotype occurred many times. J is TRBJ2-1 and V is TRBV24-1; D remains ambiguous. The V gene's germline CDR1 is KGHDR and CDR2 SFDVKD. The CDR3 is made up of 13 amino acids. V gave up 5 bases and J gave up 4 bases, with 8 bases separating them. The CDR3 sequence: CATSARMYNEQFF. In DNA form, the CDR3 reads TGTGCCACCAGTGCTCGAATGTACAATGAGCAGTTCTTC.

V usage is TRBV7-9 and J usage is TRBJ2-1; D not resolved. With 3 bases removed from V and 9 bases from J, the gap between germline ends came to 6 bases. The CDR3 spans 11 residues. Per germline, CDR1 SEHNR and CDR2 FQNEAQ (reference sequence). This CDR3 is CASSFRTEQFF. In nucleotides, the CDR3 is TGTGCCAGCAGCTTTAGAACTGAGCAGTTCTTC. Full variable domain (missing parts from reference TRBV7-9 and TRBJ2-1): DTGVSQNPRHKITKRGQNVTFRCDPISEHNRLYWYRQTLGQGPEFLTYFQNEAQLEKSRLLSDRFSAERPKGSFSTLEIQRTEQGDSAMYLCASSFRTEQFFGPGTRLTVL.

The chain joins TRBV25-1 to TRBJ2-7, with D perhaps matching TRBD1 (6 bases). The germline gives CDR1 MGHDK, CDR2 SYGVNS. V gave up 8 bases and J gave up 4 bases, with 24 bases separating them. This CDR3 comprises 16 residues. CDR3 region: CASGQPGFIRVYEQYF. CDR3 nucleotide sequence: TGTGCCAGCGGACAGCCAGGGTTTATCAGGGTTTACGAGCAGTACTTC.

The chain joins TRBV27 to TRBJ2-5; no clear D gene. The CDR3 is 14 residues long. Germline V gene sequence: CDR1 MNHEY, CDR2 SMNVEV (reference sequence). Trimming took off 7 bases at V and 5 bases at J, with 17 bases between the two ends. CDR3 sequence (DNA): TGTGCCAGCAAATTAAGGTCCCCCCAGGAGACCCAGTACTTC. Amino acids: CASKLRSPQETQYF.

This rearrangement joins TRBV4-3 to TRBJ2-1; D ambiguous. In germline, CDR1 is LGHNA, CDR2 YSLEER. The V and J ends lost 2 bases and 11 bases respectively, with 10 bases between them. This CDR3 has 12 residues. The CDR3 protein is CASSQHASKQFF. CDR3 DNA sequence: TGCGCCAGCAGCCAACACGCGTCTAAGCAGTTCTTC.

V and J are TRBV9 and TRBJ1-5, with D perhaps matching TRBD1 (6 bases). Trimming took off 7 bases at V and 4 bases at J, with 18 bases between the two ends. Germline lookup yields CDR1 SGDLS and CDR2 YYNGEE. This CDR3 contains 15 residues. The CDR3 loop is CASQREGDANQPQHF. The CDR3 DNA reads as TGTGCCAGCCAAAGGGAGGGGGACGCTAATCAGCCCCAGCATTTT.

The chain employs TRBV12-3 or TRBV12-4 and TRBJ1-2; possibly TRBD1 for D (5 bases). Trimming removed 0 bases at V and 4 bases at J, with 12 bases between. CDR3 length: 15 residues. CDR3 protein: CASSLATGTSYGYTF. CDR3 DNA sequence: TGTGCCAGCAGTTTAGCGACCGGGACGAGCTATGGCTACACCTTC.

This clonotype was counted only a few times. V and J are TRBV27 and TRBJ2-1; D is uncertain. The CDR3 loop spans 15 amino acids. CDR1 is MNHEY and CDR2 is SMNVEV in the germline V gene (reference sequence). V was pared by 7 bases and J by 4 bases, with 17 bases between. This CDR3 is CASIPSLGIYNEQFF. CDR3 nucleotide sequence: TGTGCCAGCATCCCCTCCTTAGGGATTTACAATGAGCAGTTCTTC.

The CDR3 DNA is TGTGCCTGGACCGGGCCGGAATCCTATAATTCACCCCTCCACTTT. It is translated as CAWTGPESYNSPLHF. The chain joins TRBV30 to TRBJ1-6; no definite D call. Between the trimmed V and J ends, which lost 4 bases and 1 base, there was a span of 11 bases. The CDR3 runs to 15 residues. Looked up from germline, CDR1 is GTSNPN and CDR2 is SVGIG (reference sequence).

This clonotype was counted a few times. The genes are TRBV12-3 or TRBV12-4 and TRBJ2-1; D gene ambiguous. Trimming pared 7 bases from V and 0 bases from J, leaving 7 bases between. CDR3 length: 13 amino acids. The CDR3 region is CASTGDSYNEQFF. CDR3 DNA sequence: TGTGCCAGCACGGGCGACTCCTACAATGAGCAGTTCTTC.

The rearrangement links TRBV3-1 to TRBJ1-1, with TRBD1 matching over 9 bases. The J segment lost 4 bases and the V segment lost 1 base, leaving 19 bases of the junction unmatched. Per germline, CDR1 LGHDT and CDR2 YNNKEL (reference sequence). The CDR3 length is 20 residues. CDR3 DNA sequence: TGTGCCAGCAGCCAAGCTACAGGGGGCGCGTGGGCGAGAGGTTCCACTGAAGCTTTCTTT. Its translation: CASSQATGGAWARGSTEAFF.

V and J are TRBV14 and TRBJ2-7; TRBD1 is a possible D gene (5 bases). Germline V gene lookup returns CDR1 SGHDN and CDR2 FVKESK. The CDR3 extends over 19 amino acids. Trimming stripped 0 bases from V and 3 bases from J, with 24 bases between. CDR3 amino acids: CASSQDIPLGRGSVYEQYF. The CDR3 DNA sequence: TGTGCCAGCAGCCAAGATATCCCCCTCGGAAGGGGTTCAGTCTACGAGCAGTACTTC.

This clonotype showed up just a few times. V and J are TRBV4-1 and TRBJ2-1; D unclear. With 0 bases removed from V and 0 bases from J, the gap between germline ends came to 9 bases. Germline CDR1 MGHRA, CDR2 YSYEKL. The CDR3 covers 16 residues. CDR3 DNA sequence: TGCGCCAGCAGCCAAGAGGTGGCCCTCTCCTACAATGAGCAGTTCTTC. Protein product: CASSQEVALSYNEQFF.

V usage is TRBV29-1 and J usage is TRBJ2-4, with TRBD2 identical over 7 bases. Germline V CDR1 and CDR2: SQVTM, ANQGSEA. After removal of 6 bases from V and 0 bases from J, the junction contained 8 bases not matched to a gene. The CDR3 is made up of 15 amino acids. For the CDR3, the DNA is TGCAGCGTGATCTTAGCGGGCCTAGCCAAAAACATTCAGTACTTC. Protein product: CSVILAGLAKNIQYF.

The chain uses TRBV27 and TRBJ1-2; D is undetermined. The CDR3 contains 14 residues. V was pared by 2 bases and J by 4 bases, with 11 bases between. Germline V lookup: CDR1 MNHEY, CDR2 SMNVEV (reference sequence). CDR3 nucleotide sequence: TGTGCCAGCAGTTTAAGTCCAGGAAGCTATGGCTACACCTTC. Translation gives CASSLSPGSYGYTF.

This clonotype has more than one count but fewer than ten. The chain employs TRBV28 and TRBJ2-1; 13 positions agree with TRBD2. This CDR3 has 19 amino acids. Trimming cost V 1 base and J 4 bases; bases outside gene matches: 10. Germline values: CDR1 MDHEN, CDR2 SYDVKM. DNA for the CDR3: TGTGCCAGCAGTTTATCCACTAGCGGGAGGGCCGGGGTTTACAATGAGCAGTTCTTC. The encoded protein is CASSLSTSGRAGVYNEQFF.

The chain employs TRBV29-1 and TRBJ2-1; D is unresolved. This CDR3 spans 12 amino acids. Germline V gives CDR1 SQVTM, CDR2 ANQGSEA. Trimming removed 3 bases from V and 12 bases from J, with 15 bases in between. DNA for the CDR3: TGCAGCGTTGACACGTCAGATCGCTGGCAGTTCTTC. Translated, it gives CSVDTSDRWQFF.

This clonotype was found a few times. The chain employs TRBV4-1 and TRBJ1-1; D gene uncertain. The V and J ends lost 1 base and 7 bases respectively, with 10 bases between them. Germline CDR1 reads MGHRA; CDR2 reads YSYEKL. The CDR3 totals 13 residues. The CDR3 sequence: CASSQVMDDEAFF. Written as DNA, the CDR3 is TGCGCCAGCAGCCAAGTGATGGATGATGAAGCTTTCTTT.

This chain connects TRBV5-6 to TRBJ2-1; D might be TRBD2 (6 bases). CDR3 length equals 15 residues. V was pared by 4 bases and J by 9 bases, with 20 bases between. The germline CDR1 and CDR2 sequences are SGHDT and YYEEEE. The CDR3 loop reads CASSVPGRREGEQFF. The CDR3 DNA reads TGTGCCAGCAGCGTACCCGGGAGAAGAGAAGGTGAGCAGTTCTTC.